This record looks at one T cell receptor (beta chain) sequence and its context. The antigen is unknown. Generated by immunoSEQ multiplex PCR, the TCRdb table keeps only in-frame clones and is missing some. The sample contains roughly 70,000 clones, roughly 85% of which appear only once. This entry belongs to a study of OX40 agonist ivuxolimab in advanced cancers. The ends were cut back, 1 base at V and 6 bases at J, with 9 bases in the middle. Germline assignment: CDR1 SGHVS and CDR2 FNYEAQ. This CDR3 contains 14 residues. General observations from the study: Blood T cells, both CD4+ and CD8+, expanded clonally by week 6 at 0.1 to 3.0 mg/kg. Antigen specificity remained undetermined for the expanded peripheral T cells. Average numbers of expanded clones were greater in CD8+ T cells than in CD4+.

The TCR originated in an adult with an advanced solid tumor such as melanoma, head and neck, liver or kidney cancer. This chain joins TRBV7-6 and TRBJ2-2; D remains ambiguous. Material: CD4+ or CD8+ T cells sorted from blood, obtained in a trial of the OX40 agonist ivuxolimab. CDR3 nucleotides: TGTGCCAGCAGCTTAGTCTATCGGGCCGGGGAGCTGTTTTTT. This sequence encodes CASSLVYRAGELFF.